These T cell receptor beta chains were read from a single sample in a study of regulatory T cells in long-lasting Graves disease. MiXCR was run by TCRdb on the multiplex PCR reads, yielding one entry per CDR3 protein. The table has about 440,000 distinct CDR3 sequences, less than 20% seen once; the top ten hold about a quarter. The data were also submitted as part of a second study, on T cells in Graves' hyperthyroidism and ophthalmopathy.

This specimen was peripheral blood mononuclear cells (PBMCs), taken at new diagnosis, from a patient treated with antithyroid drugs. The receptors derive from a woman younger than 30 with Graves disease. CDR3s include the opening cysteine and the closing phenylalanine or tryptophan. D genes are given only for firm matches. Clone size is not always given. Where it is, it says once, few, many or a class for expanded clones.

abundance,v_gene,d_gene,j_gene,CDR3aa,CDR3nt
few,TRBV4-3,TRBD1,TRBJ1-5,CASSQDWTGDQPQHF,TGCGCCAGCAGCCAAGACTGGACAGGGGATCAGCCCCAGCATTTT
many,TRBV30,NA,TRBJ2-4,CAWTPPGGDIQYF,TGTGCCTGGACACCTCCGGGCGGGGACATTCAGTACTTC
few,TRBV25-1,TRBD1,TRBJ2-7,CASSPRGKGEQYF,TGTGCCAGCAGTCCCAGGGGGAAGGGCGAGCAGTACTTC
many,TRBV18,NA,TRBJ1-1,CASSPLLDTEAFF,TGTGCCAGCTCACCACTACTAGACACTGAAGCTTTCTTT
few,TRBV18,NA,TRBJ2-4,CASSSNNYGIAKNIQYF,TGTGCCAGCTCATCGAACAACTACGGGATAGCCAAAAACATTCAGTACTTC
few,TRBV28,NA,TRBJ2-7,CAGSSDSLDREQYF,TGTGCCGGCAGTTCTGACAGTTTGGATCGCGAGCAGTACTTC
few,TRBV27,TRBD2,TRBJ2-2,CASRKREEGTGELFF,TGTGCCAGCAGAAAACGGGAGGAGGGGACCGGGGAGCTGTTTTTT
NA,TRBV6-1,NA,TRBJ1-2,CASSEVQSKSAYTF,TGTGCCAGCAGTGAAGTTCAGAGCAAGTCAGCCTACACCTTC
many,TRBV7-2,NA,TRBJ2-7,CASSFRDEQYF,TGTGCCAGCAGCTTTCGAGACGAGCAGTACTTC
NA,TRBV10-2,NA,TRBJ1-1,CASSESWGFDTEAFF,TGCGCCAGCAGTGAGTCCTGGGGGTTCGACACTGAAGCTTTCTTT
many,TRBV28,NA,TRBJ2-7,CASSRRSNSYEQYF,TGTGCCAGCAGTCGAAGGTCCAACTCCTACGAGCAGTACTTC
few,TRBV6-5,TRBD2,TRBJ2-1,CASSLPPVAGVNEQFF,TGTGCCAGCAGTTTACCCCCAGTGGCGGGAGTCAATGAGCAGTTCTTC
few,TRBV20-1,TRBD1,TRBJ2-2,CSVENRGRNTGELFF,TGCAGTGTCGAAAACAGGGGGAGAAACACCGGGGAGCTGTTTTTT
NA,TRBV5-1,NA,TRBJ2-5,CASSLQGREIQETQYF,TGCGCCAGCAGCTTGCAGGGGCGGGAGATTCAAGAGACCCAGTACTTC
few,TRBV28,NA,TRBJ2-5,CASSLRQGYQETQYF,TGTGCCAGCAGTTTACGCCAGGGATATCAAGAGACCCAGTACTTC
many,TRBV30,TRBD1,TRBJ1-1,CAYSGTGQFTEAFF,TGTGCCTATTCCGGGACAGGACAATTCACTGAAGCTTTCTTT
NA,TRBV11-1,NA,TRBJ2-7,CASSQEAQAYEQYF,TGCGCCAGCAGCCAAGAAGCGCAGGCCTACGAGCAGTACTTC
many,TRBV2,NA,TRBJ2-7,CASREAYEQYF,TGTGCCAGTCGGGAAGCCTACGAGCAGTACTTC
few,TRBV19,TRBD1,TRBJ1-1,CASLSPTGRGMNTEAFF,TGTGCCAGTCTCAGCCCGACAGGGAGGGGGATGAACACTGAAGCTTTCTTT
few,TRBV3-1,NA,TRBJ2-2,CASSQRGRGGELFF,TGTGCCAGCAGCCAACGCGGCAGGGGCGGGGAGCTGTTTTTT
NA,TRBV20-1,NA,TRBJ2-2,CSASEGTGELFF,TGCAGTGCTAGTGAAGGCACCGGGGAGCTGTTTTTT
many,TRBV7-6,NA,TRBJ1-1,CASSSVGGSAEAFF,TGTGCCAGCAGCTCCGTGGGGGGGAGTGCTGAAGCTTTCTTT
few,TRBV7-9,TRBD1,TRBJ1-4,CASSSTGVFEKLFF,TGTGCCAGCAGCTCAACAGGGGTTTTTGAAAAACTGTTTTTT